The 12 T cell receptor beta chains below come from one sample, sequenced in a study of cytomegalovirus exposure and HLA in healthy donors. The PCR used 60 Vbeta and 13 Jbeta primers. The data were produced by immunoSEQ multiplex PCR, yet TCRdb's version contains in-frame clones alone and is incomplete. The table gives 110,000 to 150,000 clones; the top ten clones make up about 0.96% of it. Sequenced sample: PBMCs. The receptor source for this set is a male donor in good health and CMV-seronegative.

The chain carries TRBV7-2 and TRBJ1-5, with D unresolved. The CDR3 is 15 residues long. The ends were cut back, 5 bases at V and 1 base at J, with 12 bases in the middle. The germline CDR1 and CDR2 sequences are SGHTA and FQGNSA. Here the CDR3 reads CASSQGRYSNQPQHF. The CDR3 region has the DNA TGTGCCAGCAGCCAAGGGAGATACAGCAATCAGCCCCAGCATTTT.

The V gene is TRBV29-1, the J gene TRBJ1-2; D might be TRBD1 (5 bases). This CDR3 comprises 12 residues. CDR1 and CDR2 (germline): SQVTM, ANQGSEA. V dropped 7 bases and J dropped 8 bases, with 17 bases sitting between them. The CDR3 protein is CSALNPGRGYTF. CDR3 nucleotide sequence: TGCAGCGCTTTAAACCCAGGGCGAGGCTACACCTTC.

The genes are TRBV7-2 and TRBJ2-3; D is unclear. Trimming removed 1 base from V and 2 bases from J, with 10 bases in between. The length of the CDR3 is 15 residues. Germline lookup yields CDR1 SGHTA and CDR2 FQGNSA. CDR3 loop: CASSLGQMNTDTQYF. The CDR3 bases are TGTGCCAGCAGCTTAGGTCAGATGAACACAGATACGCAGTATTTT. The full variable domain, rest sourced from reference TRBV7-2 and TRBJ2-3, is GAGVSQSPSNKVTEKGKDVELRCDPISGHTALYWYRQSLGQGLEFLIYFQGNSAPDKSGLPSDRFSAERTGGSVSTLTIQRTQQEDSAVYLCASSLGQMNTDTQYFGPGTRLTVL.

CDR3 protein: CASSQQGLWNSPLHF. CDR3 bases: TGTGCCAGCAGCCAGCAGGGTTTGTGGAATTCACCCCTCCACTTT. The chain joins TRBV5-4 to TRBJ1-6, with a possible D match to TRBD1 (5 bases). V was shortened by 4 bases and J by 7 bases, with 15 bases between the two germline ends. Germline V CDR1 and CDR2: SGHNT, YYREEE (reference sequence). This CDR3 comprises 15 residues.

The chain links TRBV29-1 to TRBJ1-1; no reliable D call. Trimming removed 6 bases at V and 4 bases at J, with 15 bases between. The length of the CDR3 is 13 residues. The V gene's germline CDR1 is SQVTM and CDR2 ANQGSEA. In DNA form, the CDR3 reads TGCAGCGTGAGATACCTCCGGGGCACTGAAGCTTTCTTT. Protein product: CSVRYLRGTEAFF.

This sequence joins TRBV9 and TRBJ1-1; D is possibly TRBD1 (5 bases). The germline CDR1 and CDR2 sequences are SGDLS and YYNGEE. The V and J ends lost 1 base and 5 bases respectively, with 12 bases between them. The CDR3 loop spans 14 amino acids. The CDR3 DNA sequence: TGTGCCAGCAGCGTACTGGACAAAATAACTGAAGCTTTCTTT. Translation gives CASSVLDKITEAFF.

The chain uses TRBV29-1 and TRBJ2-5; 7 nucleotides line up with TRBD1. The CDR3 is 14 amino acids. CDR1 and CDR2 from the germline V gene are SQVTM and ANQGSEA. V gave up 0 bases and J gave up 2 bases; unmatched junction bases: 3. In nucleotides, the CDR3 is TGCAGCGTTGAAGATGGCAGGGGGCAAGAGACCCAGTACTTC. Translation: CSVEDGRGQETQYF.

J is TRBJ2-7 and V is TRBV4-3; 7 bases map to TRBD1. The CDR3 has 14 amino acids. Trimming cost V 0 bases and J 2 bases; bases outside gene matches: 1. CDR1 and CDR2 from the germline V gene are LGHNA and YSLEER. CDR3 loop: CASSQDGTAYEQYF. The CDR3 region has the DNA TGCGCCAGCAGCCAAGATGGGACAGCCTACGAGCAGTACTTC.

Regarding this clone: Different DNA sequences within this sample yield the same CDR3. The CDR3 is CASSPNYEQYF. The CDR3 bases are TGTGCCAGCAGCCCAAACTACGAGCAGTACTTC. The rearrangement uses TRBV7-9 and TRBJ2-7; D is undetermined. The CDR3 spans 11 residues. Germline CDR1 and CDR2: SEHNR and FQNEAQ (reference sequence). V dropped 5 bases and J dropped 3 bases, with 5 bases sitting between them.

The CDR3 nucleotides read TGCGCCAGCAGCTTGGATCGGCAGACAACCTACGAGCAGTACTTC. This sequence encodes CASSLDRQTTYEQYF. The chain employs TRBV5-1 and TRBJ2-7; no reliable D call. Trimming cost V 0 bases and J 2 bases, with 12 bases left between them. The length of the CDR3 is 15 residues. From germline, CDR1 is SGHRS and CDR2 YFSETQ.

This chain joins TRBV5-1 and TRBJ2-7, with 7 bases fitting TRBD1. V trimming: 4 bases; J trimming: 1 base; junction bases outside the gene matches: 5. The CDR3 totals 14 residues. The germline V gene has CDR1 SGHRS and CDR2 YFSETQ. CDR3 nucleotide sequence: TGCGCCAGCAGCGGGACAGCTTCGTCCTACGAGCAGTACTTC. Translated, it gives CASSGTASSYEQYF. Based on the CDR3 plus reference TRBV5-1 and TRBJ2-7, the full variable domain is KAGVTQTPRYLIKTRGQQVTLSCSPISGHRSVSWYQQTPGQGLQFLFEYFSETQRNKGNFPGRFSGRQFSNSRSEMNVSTLELGDSALYLCASSGTASSYEQYFGPGTRLTVT.

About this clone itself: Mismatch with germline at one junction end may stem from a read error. The CDR3 bases are TGTGCCAGCTCAAGAGAACAGGGGTTAAAGGGCGGTATCTTC. Translating gives CASSREQGLKGGIF. The gene calls are TRBV18 and TRBJ2-1; 7 positions agree with TRBD1. The CDR3 is 14 residues long. In germline, CDR1 is KGHSH, CDR2 LQKENI.